These 22 T cell receptor beta chains were sequenced from one sample in a study of T-cell reconstitution after alpha-beta-depleted transplantation in children. This sample's TCRbeta library carried unique molecular identifier barcodes. TCRdb re-derived calls from the PCR reads in MiXCR, one entry per CDR3 protein. The sample contains about 460,000 distinct CDR3 sequences, over 9.5% of which appear only once. The starting material was PBMCs, obtained before TCRalphabeta/CD19-depleted stem cell transplant. These receptors all come from a child aged 2-15 years with inherited bone marrow failure, due to receive a stem cell transplant.

There are many counts of this clonotype. The rearrangement joins TRBV20-1 to TRBJ2-5; 9 bases fit TRBD1. V shed 6 bases, J shed 4 bases, and the junction held 3 bases outside the gene matches. The CDR3 is 12 amino acids. The germline V gene encodes CDR1 DFQATT and CDR2 SNEGSKA (reference sequence). The CDR3 region is CSAGQGRETQYF. The CDR3 DNA reads TGCAGTGCCGGACAGGGGAGAGAGACCCAGTACTTC.

This clonotype was counted many times. The rearrangement links TRBV7-9 to TRBJ2-5; D is uncertain. The CDR3 has 15 residues. The V and J ends lost 2 bases and 1 base respectively, with 11 bases between them. The germline V gene encodes CDR1 SEHNR and CDR2 FQNEAQ (reference sequence). The CDR3 DNA is TGTGCCAGCAGCTTAATAGTCGGAGCCCAAGAGACCCAGTACTTC. Translating it yields CASSLIVGAQETQYF.

This clonotype was picked up many times. V usage is TRBV5-1 and J usage is TRBJ1-1; TRBD1 might be the D (5 bases). V was trimmed by 0 bases and J by 2 bases, leaving 14 bases between them. The CDR3 consists of 16 residues. Germline V gives CDR1 SGHRS, CDR2 YFSETQ. The CDR3 region is CASSLESGATNTEAFF. CDR3 DNA sequence: TGCGCCAGCAGCTTGGAATCCGGGGCGACTAACACTGAAGCTTTCTTT.

This clonotype was recorded many times. This chain joins TRBV27 and TRBJ1-3, with D tentatively TRBD1 (5 bases). V was trimmed by 0 bases and J by 8 bases, leaving 14 bases between them. This CDR3 is 15 amino acids long. Per germline, CDR1 MNHEY and CDR2 SMNVEV (reference sequence). CDR3 sequence: CASSLSSGSFHTIYF. CDR3 nucleotides: TGTGCCAGCAGTTTATCGTCAGGGAGTTTCCACACCATATATTTT.

This clonotype was detected ten times or more. V usage is TRBV5-1 and J usage is TRBJ2-2; D gene uncertain. V was trimmed by 4 bases and J by 4 bases, leaving 11 bases between them. The germline CDR1 and CDR2 sequences are SGHRS and YFSETQ. This CDR3 is built from 14 residues. In DNA, the CDR3 is TGCGCCAGCAGCATAGAAGGCGTCACCGGGGAGCTGTTTTTT. Its protein product is CASSIEGVTGELFF.

At least ten counts were recorded for this clonotype. The rearrangement links TRBV5-1 to TRBJ2-7, with D hard to call. This CDR3 is built from 14 residues. CDR1 SGHRS and CDR2 YFSETQ come from the germline V gene. The ends were cut back, 1 base at V and 3 bases at J, with 11 bases in the middle. The DNA for the CDR3 is TGCGCCAGCAGCTTGCTCGTACCGAGCTACGAGCAGTACTTC. Its protein is CASSLLVPSYEQYF.

This clonotype came up many times. The rearrangement uses TRBV5-1 and TRBJ2-1, with D tentatively TRBD1 (7 bases). Per the germline V gene, CDR1 is SGHRS and CDR2 is YFSETQ. This CDR3 is 16 amino acids long. V was pared by 2 bases and J by 0 bases, with 12 bases between. The CDR3 loop is CASSFQGGSSYNEQFF. In DNA, the CDR3 is TGCGCCAGCAGCTTCCAGGGGGGCAGCTCCTACAATGAGCAGTTCTTC. Full variable domain (outside the CDR3, taken from reference TRBV5-1 and TRBJ2-1): KAGVTQTPRYLIKTRGQQVTLSCSPISGHRSVSWYQQTPGQGLQFLFEYFSETQRNKGNFPGRFSGRQFSNSRSEMNVSTLELGDSALYLCASSFQGGSSYNEQFFGPGTRLTVL.

In this sample, this clonotype turned up many times. The rearrangement joins TRBV10-3 to TRBJ2-2, with 9 bases lining up with TRBD1. CDR3 length equals 15 residues. Germline trimming cut 7 bases from V and 3 bases from J; bases unmatched to any gene: 6. CDR1 and CDR2 (germline): ENHRY, SYGVKD. CDR3: CAIKKQGADTGELFF. The CDR3 bases are TGTGCCATCAAAAAACAGGGGGCGGACACCGGGGAGCTGTTTTTT.

At least ten counts were recorded for this clonotype. The rearrangement uses TRBV9 and TRBJ2-2; no clear D. The CDR3 is 14 residues long. CDR1 is SGDLS, CDR2 YYNGEE, per germline. V lost 0 bases to trimming and J lost 1 base, with 4 bases between them. As DNA, the CDR3 is TGTGCCAGCAGCGTAGGGAGGAACACCGGGGAGCTGTTTTTT. As protein: CASSVGRNTGELFF. The whole variable domain, filled in from reference TRBV9 and TRBJ2-2, reads DSGVTQTPKHLITATGQRVTLRCSPRSGDLSVYWYQQSLDQGLQFLIQYYNGEERAKGNILERFSAQQFPDLHSELNLSSLELGDSALYFCASSVGRNTGELFFGEGSRLTVL.

This clonotype has ten or more counts. CDR3 in amino acids: CSATRDQRNKNIQYF. The DNA of the CDR3 is TGCAGTGCTACACGGGACCAGCGGAACAAAAACATTCAGTACTTC. V and J are TRBV20-1 and TRBJ2-4; D assignment may be TRBD1 or TRBD2 (5 bases each). The germline V and J ends were trimmed by 4 bases and 3 bases, with 16 bases remaining between them. The CDR3 sequence is 15 residues long. Germline CDR1 reads DFQATT; CDR2 reads SNEGSKA (reference sequence).

With regard to this clonotype: A much bigger clone sits one base away, suggesting this may be a read error. The rearrangement links TRBV5-1 to TRBJ1-4, with D uncertain. The germline CDR1 and CDR2 sequences are SGHRS and YFSETQ. V shed 5 bases and J shed 8 bases, with 16 bases lying between them. This CDR3 region has 14 residues. The CDR3 here is CASRIRTAAEKLFF. CDR3 in DNA: TGCGCCAGCAGGATCAGGACGGCCGCCGAAAAACTGTTTTTT.

This clonotype showed up many times. The chain couples TRBV4-1 to TRBJ2-7; D tentatively fits TRBD1 or TRBD2 (5 bases each). The V gene's germline CDR1 is MGHRA and CDR2 YSYEKL. The CDR3 sequence is 15 residues long. Trimming shortened V by 4 bases and J by 1 base, and 14 bases separated the two germline ends. CDR3 coding DNA: TGCGCCAGCAGCCTCCACGGGACGGGATCCTACGAGCAGTACTTC. Translating gives CASSLHGTGSYEQYF.

Only a few counts were recorded for this clonotype. The chain recombines TRBV5-4 with TRBJ2-5, with 9 nucleotides matching TRBD1. CDR1 and CDR2 (germline): SGHNT, YYREEE (reference sequence). CDR3 length: 15 amino acids. J lost 4 bases, V lost 4 bases, and 8 bases had no gene match. In nucleotides, the CDR3 is TGTGCCAGCAGCCCTAGGGGACAGGGAGGAGAGACCCAGTACTTC. It codes for CASSPRGQGGETQYF.

This clonotype was recorded many times. The genes are TRBV5-1 and TRBJ2-7; D perhaps matches TRBD2 (6 bases). The CDR3 totals 13 residues. Trimming left V 6 bases short and J 0 bases short, with 10 bases between. CDR1 and CDR2 from the germline V gene are SGHRS and YFSETQ. CDR3 region: CASKAGDSYEQYF. CDR3 coding DNA: TGCGCCAGCAAAGCGGGCGACTCCTACGAGCAGTACTTC.

This clonotype was seen many times. The rearrangement joins TRBV29-1 to TRBJ2-7; D might be TRBD1 or TRBD2, each matching 7 bases. The CDR3 runs 15 residues. V was cut by 0 bases and J by 1 base, with 13 bases left in between. Germline values: CDR1 SQVTM, CDR2 ANQGSEA. As DNA, the CDR3 is TGCAGCGTTGAAGATGGCCAGGGGGGGTCCTACGAGCAGTACTTC. This sequence encodes CSVEDGQGGSYEQYF.

This clonotype was recorded at least ten times. The chain couples TRBV20-1 to TRBJ2-1; 15 nucleotides agree with TRBD2. Germline CDR1 and CDR2: DFQATT and SNEGSKA (reference sequence). The length of the CDR3 is 15 residues. V lost 5 bases to trimming and J lost 9 bases; unmatched junction nucleotides: 8. The CDR3 region is CSAGPGLAGGSEQFF. CDR3 coding DNA: TGCAGTGCTGGCCCGGGACTAGCGGGAGGCAGTGAGCAGTTCTTC.

This clonotype has a count of ten or more. The chain carries TRBV18 and TRBJ2-1, with no clear D. CDR1 is KGHSH, CDR2 LQKENI, per germline. The CDR3 extends over 14 amino acids. The V and J ends lost 2 bases and 5 bases respectively, with 10 bases between them. CDR3 sequence (DNA): TGTGCCAGCTCACCAGGATCTACGCACAATGAGCAGTTCTTC. It specifies CASSPGSTHNEQFF.

This clonotype came up many times. The chain recombines TRBV27 with TRBJ2-7, with D unclear. This CDR3 is built from 15 residues. The V end lost 8 bases, the J end lost 1 base, and 18 bases lay between the germline ends. Germline values: CDR1 MNHEY, CDR2 SMNVEV (reference sequence). The CDR3 here is CASQPIGTLSYEQYF. The CDR3 bases are TGTGCCAGCCAACCAATAGGCACCCTGTCCTACGAGCAGTACTTC.

The chain carries TRBV5-4 and TRBJ2-3; TRBD2 matches 7 bases. This CDR3 is 15 amino acids long. V gave up 0 bases and J gave up 7 bases; unmatched junction bases: 8. CDR1 is SGHNT, CDR2 YYREEE, per germline (reference sequence). The CDR3 bases are TGTGCCAGCAGCTTGGCCGGCGGGAGCGCGAATACGCAGTATTTT. Translating it yields CASSLAGGSANTQYF.

This clonotype has at least ten counts. The chain carries TRBV6-5 and TRBJ1-1; 7 positions match TRBD1. CDR3 length: 14 amino acids. Germline V lookup: CDR1 MNHEY, CDR2 SVGAGI. The ends lost 7 bases at V and 5 bases at J; junction bases unmatched: 10. The CDR3 protein is CASTYSRGGTEAFF. The CDR3 bases are TGTGCCAGCACCTACTCCAGGGGGGGAACTGAAGCTTTCTTT.

This clonotype has just a few counts. V is TRBV20-1 and J is TRBJ2-1; D not resolved. This CDR3 spans 14 amino acids. Germline lookup yields CDR1 DFQATT and CDR2 SNEGSKA (reference sequence). Trimming shortened V by 5 bases and J by 1 base, and 12 bases separated the two germline ends. The chain's CDR3 is CSARVGSSYNEQFF. In DNA, the CDR3 is TGCAGTGCTCGGGTGGGCAGTTCCTACAATGAGCAGTTCTTC.

This clonotype was found many times. This rearrangement joins TRBV20-1 to TRBJ1-1, with no clear D. The CDR3 covers 12 residues. V was cut by 8 bases and J by 5 bases, with 15 bases left in between. CDR1 and CDR2 (germline): DFQATT, SNEGSKA (reference sequence). The CDR3 loop reads CSRHYRGTEAFF. CDR3 DNA sequence: TGCAGTCGACATTACCGAGGGACTGAAGCTTTCTTT.